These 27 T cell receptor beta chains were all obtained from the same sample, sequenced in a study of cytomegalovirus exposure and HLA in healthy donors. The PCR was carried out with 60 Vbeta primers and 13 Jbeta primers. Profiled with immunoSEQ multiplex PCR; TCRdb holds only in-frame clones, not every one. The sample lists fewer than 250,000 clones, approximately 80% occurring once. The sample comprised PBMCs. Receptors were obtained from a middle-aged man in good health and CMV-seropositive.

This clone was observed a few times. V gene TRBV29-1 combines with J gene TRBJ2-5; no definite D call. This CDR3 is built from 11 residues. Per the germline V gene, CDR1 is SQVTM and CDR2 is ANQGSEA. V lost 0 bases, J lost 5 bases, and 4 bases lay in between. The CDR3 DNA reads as TGCAGCGTTGAAGAATCGGAGACCCAGTACTTC. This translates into CSVEESETQYF.

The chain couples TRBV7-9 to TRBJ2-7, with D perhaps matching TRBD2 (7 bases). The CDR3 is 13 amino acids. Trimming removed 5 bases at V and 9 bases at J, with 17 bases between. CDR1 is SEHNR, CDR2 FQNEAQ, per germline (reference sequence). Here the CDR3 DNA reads TGTGCCAGCAGCCAAGAGCGGGGAGGGGGGCAGTACTTC. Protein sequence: CASSQERGGGQYF.

CDR3 coding DNA: TGTGCCAGCAGCACCGATAAGGGAGGGGACCATCAGCCCCAGCATTTT. Residues: CASSTDKGGDHQPQHF. This chain links TRBV28 with TRBJ1-5; a weak D match, TRBD1 (5 bases). V lost 6 bases and J lost 5, with 20 bases in between. The germline CDR1 and CDR2 sequences are MDHEN and SYDVKM. This CDR3 contains 16 residues.

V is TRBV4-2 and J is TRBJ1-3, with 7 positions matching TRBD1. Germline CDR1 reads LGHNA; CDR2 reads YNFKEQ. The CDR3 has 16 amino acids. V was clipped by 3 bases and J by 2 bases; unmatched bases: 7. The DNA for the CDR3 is TGTGCCAGCAGCCACGACGACAGGGAGGCTGGAAACACCATATATTTT. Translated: CASSHDDREAGNTIYF.

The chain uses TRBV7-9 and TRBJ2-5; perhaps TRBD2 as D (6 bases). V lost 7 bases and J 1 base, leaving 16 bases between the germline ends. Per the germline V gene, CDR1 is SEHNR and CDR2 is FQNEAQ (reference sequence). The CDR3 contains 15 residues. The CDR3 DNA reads TGTGCCAGCACCCGAACCCCGGGACTCCAAGAGACCCAGTACTTC. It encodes CASTRTPGLQETQYF.

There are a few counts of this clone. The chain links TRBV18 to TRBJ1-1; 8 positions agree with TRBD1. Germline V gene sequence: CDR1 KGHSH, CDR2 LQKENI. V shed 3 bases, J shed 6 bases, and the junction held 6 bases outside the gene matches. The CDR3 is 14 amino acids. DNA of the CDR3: TGTGCCAGCTCACCCGGACAGGGAGAGTCTGAAGCTTTCTTT. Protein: CASSPGQGESEAFF. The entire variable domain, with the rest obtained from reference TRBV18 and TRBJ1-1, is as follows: NAGVMQNPRHLVRRRGQEARLRCSPMKGHSHVYWYRQLPEEGLKFMVYLQKENIIDESGMPKERFSAEFPKEGPSILRIQQVVRGDSAAYFCASSPGQGESEAFFGQGTRLTVV.

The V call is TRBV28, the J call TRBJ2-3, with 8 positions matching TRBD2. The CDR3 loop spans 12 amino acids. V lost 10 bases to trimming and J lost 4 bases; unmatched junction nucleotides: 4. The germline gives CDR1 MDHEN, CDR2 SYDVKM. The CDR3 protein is CATSAGADTQYF. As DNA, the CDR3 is TGTGCCACATCAGCGGGAGCAGATACGCAGTATTTT.

The CDR3 sequence is CASSLDRSGSPLHF. The CDR3 DNA reads as TGCGCCAGCAGCCTCGACAGGTCGGGTTCACCCCTCCACTTT. The V and J genes are TRBV10-2 and TRBJ1-6, with TRBD1 as a possible D gene (6 bases). The CDR3 loop spans 14 amino acids. From germline, CDR1 is WSHSY and CDR2 SAAADI. The germline V and J ends were trimmed by 6 bases and 9 bases, with 15 bases remaining between them.

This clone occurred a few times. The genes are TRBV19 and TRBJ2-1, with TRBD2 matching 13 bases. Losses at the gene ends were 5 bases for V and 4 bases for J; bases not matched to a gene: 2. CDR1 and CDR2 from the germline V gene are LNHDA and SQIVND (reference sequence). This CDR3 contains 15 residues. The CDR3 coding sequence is TGTGCCAGTAGTTTGGGACTAGCGGGATACAATGAGCAGTTCTTC. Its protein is CASSLGLAGYNEQFF.

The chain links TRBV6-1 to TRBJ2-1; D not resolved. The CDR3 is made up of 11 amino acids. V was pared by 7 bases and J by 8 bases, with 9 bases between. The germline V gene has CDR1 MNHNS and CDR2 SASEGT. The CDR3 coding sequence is TGTGCCAGCACCTCAGTGGATGAGCAGTTCTTC. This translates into CASTSVDEQFF.

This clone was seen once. The CDR3 sequence is CSVGTGIATEAFF. As DNA, the CDR3 is TGCAGCGTTGGCACAGGGATCGCCACTGAAGCTTTCTTT. This chain joins TRBV29-1 and TRBJ1-1; maybe TRBD1 (6 bases). The CDR3 is 13 amino acids. Per the germline V gene, CDR1 is SQVTM and CDR2 is ANQGSEA. V shed 4 bases and J shed 4 bases, with 13 bases lying between them.

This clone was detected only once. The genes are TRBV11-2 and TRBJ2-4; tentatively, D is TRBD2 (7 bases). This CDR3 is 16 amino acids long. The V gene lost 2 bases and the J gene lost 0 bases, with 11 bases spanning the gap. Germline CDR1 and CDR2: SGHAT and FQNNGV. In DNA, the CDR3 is TGTGCCAGCAGCTTAAGGGGGGGGCTAGCCAAAAACATTCAGTACTTC. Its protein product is CASSLRGGLAKNIQYF.

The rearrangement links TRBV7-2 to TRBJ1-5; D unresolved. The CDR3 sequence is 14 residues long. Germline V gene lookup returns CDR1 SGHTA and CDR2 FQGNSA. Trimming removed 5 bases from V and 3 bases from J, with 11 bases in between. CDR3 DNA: TGTGCCAGCAGCAACAGTTGGCCCAATCAGCCCCAGCATTTT. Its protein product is CASSNSWPNQPQHF.

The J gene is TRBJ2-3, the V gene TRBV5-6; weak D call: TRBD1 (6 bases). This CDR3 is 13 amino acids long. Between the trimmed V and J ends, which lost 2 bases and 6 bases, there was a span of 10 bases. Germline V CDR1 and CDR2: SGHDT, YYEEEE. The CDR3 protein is CASSFRRGDTQYF. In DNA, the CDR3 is TGTGCCAGCAGCTTCCGAAGGGGGGATACGCAGTATTTT.

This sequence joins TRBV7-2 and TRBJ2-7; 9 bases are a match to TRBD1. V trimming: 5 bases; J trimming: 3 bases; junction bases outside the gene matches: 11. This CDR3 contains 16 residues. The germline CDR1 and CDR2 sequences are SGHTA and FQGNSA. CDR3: CASSPRTGTGNYEQYF. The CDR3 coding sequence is TGTGCCAGCAGCCCTCGGACCGGGACAGGGAACTACGAGCAGTACTTC.

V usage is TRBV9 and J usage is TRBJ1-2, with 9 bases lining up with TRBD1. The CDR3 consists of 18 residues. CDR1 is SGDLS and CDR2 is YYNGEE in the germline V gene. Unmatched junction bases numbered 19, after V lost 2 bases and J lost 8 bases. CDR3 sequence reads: CASSVSGSPRGQGNGYTF. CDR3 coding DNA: TGTGCCAGCAGCGTGTCAGGTAGTCCCAGAGGACAGGGGAACGGCTACACCTTC.

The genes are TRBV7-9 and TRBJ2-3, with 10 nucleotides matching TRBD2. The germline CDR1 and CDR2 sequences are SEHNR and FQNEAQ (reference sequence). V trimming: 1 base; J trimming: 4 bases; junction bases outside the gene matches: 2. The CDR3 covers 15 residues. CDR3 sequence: CASSLELAGADTQYF. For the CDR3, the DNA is TGTGCCAGCAGCTTAGAGCTAGCGGGAGCAGATACGCAGTATTTT.

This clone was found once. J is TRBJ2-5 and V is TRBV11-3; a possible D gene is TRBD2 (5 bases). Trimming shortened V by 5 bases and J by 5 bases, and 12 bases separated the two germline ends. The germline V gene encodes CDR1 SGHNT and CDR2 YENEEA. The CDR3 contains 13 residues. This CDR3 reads CASSTGSGETQYF. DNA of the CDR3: TGTGCCAGCAGCACGGGGTCGGGCGAGACCCAGTACTTC.

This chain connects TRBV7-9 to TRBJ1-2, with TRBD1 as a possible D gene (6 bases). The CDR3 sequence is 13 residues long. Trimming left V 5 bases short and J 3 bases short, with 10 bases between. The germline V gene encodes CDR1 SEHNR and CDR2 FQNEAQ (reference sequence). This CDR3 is CASSIRTDYGYTF. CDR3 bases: TGTGCCAGCAGCATAAGGACAGACTATGGCTACACCTTC.

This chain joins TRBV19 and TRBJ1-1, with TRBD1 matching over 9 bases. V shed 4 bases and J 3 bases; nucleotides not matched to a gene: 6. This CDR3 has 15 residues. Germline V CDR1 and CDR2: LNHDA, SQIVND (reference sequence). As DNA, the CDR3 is TGTGCCAGTAGTAAACAGGGGGCTGTTGACACTGAAGCTTTCTTT. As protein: CASSKQGAVDTEAFF.

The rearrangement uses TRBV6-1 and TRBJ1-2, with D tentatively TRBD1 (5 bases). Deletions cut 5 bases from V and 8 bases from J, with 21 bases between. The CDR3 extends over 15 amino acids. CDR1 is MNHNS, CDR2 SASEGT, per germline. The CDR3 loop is CASSPPHRLPGGYTF. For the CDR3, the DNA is TGTGCCAGCAGTCCCCCCCACCGACTCCCAGGGGGCTACACCTTC.

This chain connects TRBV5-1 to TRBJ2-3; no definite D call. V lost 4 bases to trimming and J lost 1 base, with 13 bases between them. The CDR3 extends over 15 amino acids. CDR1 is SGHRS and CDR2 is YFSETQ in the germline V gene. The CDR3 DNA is TGCGCCAGCAGCCTTGGAACTACGGGCACAGATACGCAGTATTTT. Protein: CASSLGTTGTDTQYF.

This CDR3 reads CAIKGQQETQYF. CDR3 coding DNA: TGTGCCATCAAAGGACAGCAAGAGACCCAGTACTTC. The gene calls are TRBV10-3 and TRBJ2-5, with D perhaps TRBD1 (6 bases). V lost 7 bases, J lost 2 bases, and 8 bases lay in between. Germline values: CDR1 ENHRY, CDR2 SYGVKD. This CDR3 has 12 amino acids.

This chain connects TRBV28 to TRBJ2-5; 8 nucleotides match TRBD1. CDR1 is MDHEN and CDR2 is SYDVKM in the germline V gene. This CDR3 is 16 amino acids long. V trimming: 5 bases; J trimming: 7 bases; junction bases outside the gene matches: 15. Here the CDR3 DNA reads TGTGCCAGCAGTACCAATCGGGACAGGCTTTTCGCGACCCAGTACTTC. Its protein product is CASSTNRDRLFATQYF.

The CDR3 reads CASSQDLTGAGYGYTF. DNA of the CDR3: TGCGCCAGCAGCCAAGATTTAACAGGGGCTGGCTATGGCTACACCTTC. The chain has TRBV4-1 and TRBJ1-2; TRBD1 matches 7 bases. The CDR3 is made up of 16 amino acids. The junction had 8 bases not matched to a gene; V was cut back by 0 bases and J by 4 bases. The germline gives CDR1 MGHRA, CDR2 YSYEKL.

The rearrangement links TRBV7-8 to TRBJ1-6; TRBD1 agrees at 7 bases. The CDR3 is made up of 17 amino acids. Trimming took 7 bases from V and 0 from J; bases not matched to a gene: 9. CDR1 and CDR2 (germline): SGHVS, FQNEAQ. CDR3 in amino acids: CASMLGTASSYNSPLHF. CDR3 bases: TGTGCCAGCATGCTCGGGACAGCGAGCTCCTATAATTCACCCCTCCACTTT.

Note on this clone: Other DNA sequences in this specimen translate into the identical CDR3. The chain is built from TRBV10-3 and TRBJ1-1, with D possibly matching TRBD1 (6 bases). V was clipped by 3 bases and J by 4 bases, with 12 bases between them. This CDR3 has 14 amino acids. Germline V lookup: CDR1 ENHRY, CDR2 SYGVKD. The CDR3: CAISETQGRTEAFF. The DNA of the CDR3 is TGTGCCATCAGTGAAACACAGGGTCGCACTGAAGCTTTCTTT.